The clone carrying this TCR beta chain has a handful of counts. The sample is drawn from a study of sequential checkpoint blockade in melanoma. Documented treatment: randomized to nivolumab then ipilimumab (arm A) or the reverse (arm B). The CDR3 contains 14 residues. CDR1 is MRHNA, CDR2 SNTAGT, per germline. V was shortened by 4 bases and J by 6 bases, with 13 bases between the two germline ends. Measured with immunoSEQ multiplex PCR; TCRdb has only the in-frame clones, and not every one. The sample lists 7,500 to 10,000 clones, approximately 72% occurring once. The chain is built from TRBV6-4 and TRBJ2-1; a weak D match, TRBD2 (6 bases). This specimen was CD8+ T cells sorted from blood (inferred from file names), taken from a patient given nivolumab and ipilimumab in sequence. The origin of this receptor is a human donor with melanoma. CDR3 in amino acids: CASSGTGDRNEQFF. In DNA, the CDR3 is TGTGCCAGCAGTGGAACGGGAGACCGCAATGAGCAGTTCTTC.